One and the same sample provided the 28 T cell receptor beta chains below, sequenced in a study of metastatic and nonmetastatic thyroid tumors (dated by TCRdb to 2018 to 2020). No patient had received any treatment before thyroid surgery. Libraries were made using PCR. The instrument was an Illumina HiSeq 4000. TCRdb reran the public reads through fastp at Q25 and MiXCR, keeping productive beta chains. Recorded for this sample are some 25,000 clones; roughly 13% of them occurred a single time. The ten largest clones capture roughly an eighth of the sample. The sample taken for sequencing was blood. These receptor sequences come from a female donor with papillary thyroid cancer or a benign thyroid nodule (not recorded which). Some clones in this sample may be carry-over from other donors' samples.

This clone is termed medium-sized. The chain uses TRBV3-1 and TRBJ2-7; perhaps TRBD2 as D (5 bases). V dropped 5 bases and J dropped 5 bases, with 19 bases sitting between them. CDR3 length equals 15 residues. CDR1 is LGHDT and CDR2 is YNNKEL in the germline V gene (reference sequence). The CDR3 nucleotides read TGTGCCAGCAGCTCTTTCGGGGAGTCCCGCCACGAGCAGTACTTC. This sequence encodes CASSSFGESRHEQYF.

In its sample, this clone was seen many times. The V and J genes are TRBV5-1 and TRBJ1-1, with a weak D call TRBD1 (5 bases). CDR3 length equals 15 residues. The V and J ends lost 2 bases and 6 bases respectively, with 17 bases between them. The germline V gene encodes CDR1 SGHRS and CDR2 YFSETQ. This CDR3 is CASSLIGGAGSEAFF. The DNA for the CDR3 is TGCGCCAGCAGCTTAATTGGAGGGGCGGGGTCTGAAGCTTTCTTT.

This clone was counted many times. The chain employs TRBV12-3 or TRBV12-4 and TRBJ1-6, with D perhaps TRBD1 (5 bases). Trimming shortened V by 2 bases and J by 3 bases, and 14 bases separated the two germline ends. The CDR3 is made up of 17 amino acids. CDR3 DNA sequence: TGTGCCAGCAGTTTAACCCACGGGACCCTCTATAATTCACCCCTCCACTTT. Protein product: CASSLTHGTLYNSPLHF.

The genes are TRBV6-1 and TRBJ1-6; D gene uncertain. Trimming stripped 7 bases from V and 5 bases from J, with 12 bases between. The germline gives CDR1 MNHNS, CDR2 SASEGT. The CDR3 is 14 amino acids. The CDR3 coding sequence is TGTGCCAGCACTAAGAGTGGGGATAATTCACCCCTCCACTTT. This codes for CASTKSGDNSPLHF.

This sequence joins TRBV9 and TRBJ2-7; 9 bases map to TRBD2. There are 16 residues in the CDR3. Trimming cost V 4 bases and J 6 bases; bases outside gene matches: 14. Germline V lookup: CDR1 SGDLS, CDR2 YYNGEE. The CDR3 protein is CASSQGSGGLQGEQYF. The DNA of the CDR3 is TGTGCCAGCAGCCAGGGGAGCGGGGGGCTTCAGGGCGAGCAGTACTTC.

Many counts were recorded for this clone. The chain is built from TRBV7-6 and TRBJ1-5; no clear D. V was shortened by 0 bases and J by 4 bases, with 1 base between the two germline ends. The germline V gene has CDR1 SGHVS and CDR2 FNYEAQ. This CDR3 spans 12 amino acids. CDR3 DNA sequence: TGTGCCAGCAGCTTAGCTAATCAGCCCCAGCATTTT. Its protein product is CASSLANQPQHF.

As regards this clone: Germline and junction disagree at one end, which may indicate a read error. CDR3 DNA sequence: TGTGCCAGCAGCTTAGAGACGGATAATTTACCCCTCCACTTT. Its protein product is CASSLETDNLPLHF. The chain carries TRBV11-2 and TRBJ1-6; D uncertain. This CDR3 contains 14 residues. Germline loops: CDR1 SGHAT, CDR2 FQNNGV.

Ten or more counts support this clone. This chain joins TRBV5-4 and TRBJ2-7, with 10 bases that match TRBD2. There are 15 residues in the CDR3. Germline V gene lookup returns CDR1 SGHNT and CDR2 YYREEE (reference sequence). V lost 1 base to trimming and J lost 5 bases; unmatched junction nucleotides: 6. The CDR3 is CASSLPSGSRNEQYF. The CDR3 DNA reads TGTGCCAGCAGCTTGCCTAGCGGGAGTAGGAACGAGCAGTACTTC.

This clone was recorded many times. The chain has TRBV20-1 and TRBJ1-2; D gene uncertain. V was trimmed by 5 bases and J by 7 bases, leaving 17 bases between them. The CDR3 has 13 amino acids. Germline CDR1 is DFQATT and CDR2 is SNEGSKA (reference sequence). The CDR3 DNA is TGCAGTGCTCACCGACGAGGATTCTTTGGCTACACCTTC. This codes for CSAHRRGFFGYTF.

This clone was seen at least ten times. This could be a read error, since a much larger clone is one nucleotide away. Other DNA sequences of this sample code for an identical CDR3. The J gene is TRBJ2-1, the V gene TRBV9; 7 nucleotides agree with TRBD2. The germline V gene has CDR1 SGDLS and CDR2 YYNGEE. This CDR3 comprises 17 residues. V was pared by 0 bases and J by 4 bases, with 10 bases of the junction left unmatched. This CDR3 is CASSVGQERLAYNEQFF. In DNA, the CDR3 is TGTGCCAGCAGCGTAGGGCAGGAGAGACTAGCTTACAATGAGCAGTTCTTC.

This clone has at least ten counts. This sequence joins TRBV19 and TRBJ2-3; 12 bases align to TRBD2. This CDR3 contains 16 residues. V trimming: 6 bases; J trimming: 4 bases; junction bases outside the gene matches: 8. Germline V gene lookup returns CDR1 LNHDA and CDR2 SQIVND (reference sequence). The CDR3 region is CASRKTSGSIADTQYF. CDR3 nucleotides: TGTGCCAGTAGGAAGACTAGCGGGAGTATTGCAGATACGCAGTATTTT.

This clone was counted ten times or more. The gene calls are TRBV20-1 and TRBJ1-4, with D perhaps matching TRBD1 (6 bases). V lost 1 base and J lost 11, with 11 bases in between. There are 12 residues in the CDR3. Germline assignment: CDR1 DFQATT and CDR2 SNEGSKA (reference sequence). The CDR3 DNA reads TGCAGTGCTAGAGGAGGGGGGGGGAAACTGTTTTTT. Its translation is CSARGGGGKLFF.

This clone was seen many times. V gene TRBV20-1 combines with J gene TRBJ2-1; 11 bases align to TRBD2. The CDR3 totals 18 residues. J lost 10 bases, V lost 1 base, and 18 bases had no gene match. Germline CDR1 is DFQATT and CDR2 is SNEGSKA (reference sequence). As DNA, the CDR3 is TGCAGTGCTAGAGCCTTAAATAGCGGGAGGGCCTCTCTCCGCGAGCAGTTCTTC. Its protein product is CSARALNSGRASLREQFF.

This clone turned up a few times. This chain joins TRBV19 and TRBJ1-1; no reliable D call. The CDR3 is 15 amino acids. The ends were cut back, 6 bases at V and 1 base at J, with 15 bases in the middle. Germline V CDR1 and CDR2: LNHDA, SQIVND (reference sequence). This CDR3 is CASRTPPGENTEAFF. DNA for the CDR3: TGTGCCAGTAGGACTCCACCCGGGGAGAACACTGAAGCTTTCTTT.

This clone was detected only a few times. The rearrangement joins TRBV20-1 to TRBJ2-1; 11 bases map to TRBD2. Germline V gene sequence: CDR1 DFQATT, CDR2 SNEGSKA (reference sequence). There are 14 residues in the CDR3. The V segment lost 3 bases and the J segment 9 bases; nucleotides outside the gene matches: 7. Here the CDR3 reads CSASWETSGIEQFF. The CDR3 bases are TGCAGTGCTAGTTGGGAGACTAGCGGGATTGAGCAGTTCTTC.

By frequency in the sample, this clone is large (0.1 to 1%). The genes are TRBV28 and TRBJ2-1, with a weak D call TRBD1 (6 bases). The CDR3 length is 18 residues. V lost 2 bases, J lost 7 bases, and 24 bases lay in between. CDR1 MDHEN and CDR2 SYDVKM come from the germline V gene. The DNA of the CDR3 is TGTGCCAGCAGTTTAGAGTGGCAGGGGCCCATCCACGGGAATGAGCAGTTCTTC. Protein product: CASSLEWQGPIHGNEQFF.

This clone was detected ten times or more. This rearrangement joins TRBV11-1 to TRBJ2-2; D remains unclear. This CDR3 is 17 amino acids long. CDR1 and CDR2 (germline): SGHAT, FQDESV (reference sequence). V shed 3 bases and J shed 1 base, with 15 bases lying between them. For the CDR3, the DNA is TGTGCCAGCAGCTTCCCCGCGGAGACCATGAACACCGGGGAGCTGTTTTTT. Translating gives CASSFPAETMNTGELFF.

By share, this clone ranks as medium-sized. This chain links TRBV30 with TRBJ2-7; no definite D call. CDR3 size: 13 residues. Germline V lookup: CDR1 GTSNPN, CDR2 SVGIG (reference sequence). Between the trimmed V and J ends, which lost 8 bases and 0 bases, there was a span of 14 bases. The CDR3 bases are TGTGCCGCCATTAGTCGAAGCTCCTACGAGCAGTACTTC. Protein sequence: CAAISRSSYEQYF.

This clone showed up many times. The V gene is TRBV3-1, the J gene TRBJ2-5, with 9 bases identical to TRBD2. This CDR3 has 15 residues. CDR1 is LGHDT, CDR2 YNNKEL, per germline (reference sequence). V lost 3 bases, J lost 2 bases, and 4 bases stayed unmatched. CDR3 DNA: TGTGCCAGCAGCCAGGGACTAGCTGATCAAGAGACCCAGTACTTC. Translation gives CASSQGLADQETQYF.

This clone was recorded at least ten times. The gene calls are TRBV28 and TRBJ1-5, with D perhaps matching TRBD1 (5 bases). The CDR3 is 16 amino acids. V lost 5 bases and J lost 2, with 16 bases in between. The germline CDR1 and CDR2 sequences are MDHEN and SYDVKM. This CDR3 is CASSPPRGGGNQPQHF. The CDR3 bases are TGTGCCAGCAGTCCCCCGAGGGGAGGCGGCAATCAGCCCCAGCATTTT.

This clone came up many times. The sample holds other DNA sequences that translate to the same CDR3. The V gene is TRBV19, the J gene TRBJ2-1; 8 positions match TRBD2. The CDR3 extends over 18 amino acids. The trim removed 4 bases at V and 4 bases at J, leaving 15 bases unmatched. Germline-derived CDR1 and CDR2 are LNHDA and SQIVND (reference sequence). The CDR3 DNA sequence: TGTGCCAGTAGTAGGAGGAGCGGGAGCTTACCCGGTTACAATGAGCAGTTCTTC. It codes for CASSRRSGSLPGYNEQFF. Using reference TRBV19 and TRBJ2-1 for the parts outside the CDR3, the full variable domain is DGGITQSPKYLFRKEGQNVTLSCEQNLNHDAMYWYRQDPGQGLRLIYYSQIVNDFQKGDIAEGYSVSREKKESFPLTVTSAQKNPTAFYLCASSRRSGSLPGYNEQFFGPGTRLTVL.

This clone was seen ten or more times. The same CDR3 also results from other DNA sequences found in this sample. The chain joins TRBV19 to TRBJ2-3; TRBD1 matches 7 bases. This CDR3 region has 13 residues. After removal of 8 bases from V and 3 bases from J, the junction contained 5 bases not matched to a gene. Germline V gene lookup returns CDR1 LNHDA and CDR2 SQIVND (reference sequence). This CDR3 reads CASRQGSTDTQYF. CDR3 bases: TGTGCCAGTCGACAGGGTTCAACAGATACGCAGTATTTT.

Judged by abundance, this clone is medium-sized. The rearrangement links TRBV6-1 to TRBJ2-7, with a weak D call TRBD2 (6 bases). The V gene's germline CDR1 is MNHNS and CDR2 SASEGT. V lost 1 base to trimming and J lost 0 bases, with 13 bases between them. This CDR3 has 16 amino acids. The CDR3 region is CASSEVGEASSYEQYF. The CDR3 coding sequence is TGTGCCAGCAGTGAAGTAGGGGAGGCTAGCTCCTACGAGCAGTACTTC.

This clone was picked up many times. The V call is TRBV20-1, the J call TRBJ2-3, with no clear D. Germline CDR1 and CDR2: DFQATT and SNEGSKA (reference sequence). Trimming cost V 6 bases and J 4 bases, with 11 bases left between them. This CDR3 region has 12 residues. The CDR3 sequence: CSAGAGSDTQYF. The CDR3 DNA sequence: TGCAGTGCCGGCGCAGGTTCAGATACGCAGTATTTT.

The V and J genes are TRBV6-5 and TRBJ2-1; perhaps TRBD2 as D (6 bases). This CDR3 comprises 16 residues. In germline, CDR1 is MNHEY, CDR2 SVGAGI. Trimming removed 2 bases at V and 5 bases at J, with 16 bases between. The CDR3 region is CASSYAAWGGNNEQFF. CDR3 nucleotides: TGTGCCAGCAGTTACGCCGCATGGGGCGGGAACAATGAGCAGTTCTTC.

This clone has a count of ten or more. V is TRBV28 and J is TRBJ1-4, with D possibly TRBD1 on 6 matching bases. The CDR3 is made up of 15 amino acids. Per germline, CDR1 MDHEN and CDR2 SYDVKM. V lost 5 bases and J lost 0, with 10 bases in between. CDR3 nucleotide sequence: TGTGCCAGCAGTACCTCAGGGGCAACTAATGAAAAACTGTTTTTT. As protein: CASSTSGATNEKLFF.

The chain joins TRBV19 to TRBJ1-6; TRBD1 matches at 8 bases. Germline V lookup: CDR1 LNHDA, CDR2 SQIVND (reference sequence). V gave up 8 bases and J gave up 10 bases; unmatched junction bases: 10. The CDR3 length is 14 residues. The CDR3 region has the DNA TGTGCCAGTGAACAGGGGGATCAAAAATCACCCCTCCACTTT. This sequence encodes CASEQGDQKSPLHF.

This clone was counted ten times or more. V and J are TRBV6-1 and TRBJ2-5, with TRBD2 matching 8 bases. The CDR3 is made up of 13 amino acids. In germline, CDR1 is MNHNS, CDR2 SASEGT. Trimming removed 6 bases from V and 5 bases from J; junction bases left unmatched: 5. The CDR3 here is CASSGLALETQYF. The CDR3 DNA follows: TGTGCCAGCAGCGGACTAGCTCTGGAGACCCAGTACTTC.